The rows below give T cell receptor beta chains drawn from one sample of a study of OX40 agonist ivuxolimab in advanced cancers. The table came from immunoSEQ multiplex PCR; TCRdb's copy has only in-frame clones and leaves some out. The repertoire holds more than 90,000 clones, with 84% as singletons. The sequencing here drew on CD4+ or CD8+ T cells sorted from blood, taken in a trial of the OX40 agonist ivuxolimab. The receptors here all came from an adult with an advanced solid tumor such as melanoma, head and neck, liver or kidney cancer. Each CDR3 is given with its conserved first and last residue. The order of the fields is J gene, V gene, clone size, D gene, CDR3 protein, CDR3 DNA. A D gene is named only where the DNA matches it firmly. Size is stated for part of the rows, as once, few or many counts, or as a class when the clone is expanded.

j_gene: TRBJ2-5; v_gene: TRBV10-3; abundance: .; d_gene: .; CDR3aa: CAITNTGETQYF; CDR3nt: TGTGCCATCACCAACACGGGAGAGACCCAGTACTTC
j_gene: TRBJ1-1; v_gene: TRBV5-1; abundance: .; d_gene: TRBD1; CDR3aa: CASSPRWDREVNTEAFF; CDR3nt: TGCGCCAGCAGCCCCCGATGGGACAGGGAAGTGAACACTGAAGCTTTCTTT
j_gene: TRBJ2-1; v_gene: TRBV9; abundance: .; d_gene: TRBD1; CDR3aa: CASSVGGGHYNEQFF; CDR3nt: TGTGCCAGCAGCGTAGGAGGGGGCCATTACAATGAGCAGTTCTTC
j_gene: TRBJ1-4; v_gene: TRBV4-2; abundance: .; d_gene: .; CDR3aa: CASSQDGPTGRGEKLFF; CDR3nt: TGTGCCAGCAGCCAAGATGGACCCACAGGGCGAGGGGAAAAACTGTTTTTT
j_gene: TRBJ2-7; v_gene: TRBV4-3; abundance: .; d_gene: TRBD2; CDR3aa: CASSPKFMSGGAYEQYF; CDR3nt: TGCGCCAGCAGCCCAAAGTTTATGAGCGGGGGGGCTTACGAGCAGTACTTC
j_gene: TRBJ2-2; v_gene: TRBV9; abundance: .; d_gene: TRBD1; CDR3aa: CASSPPGTGGTGELFF; CDR3nt: TGTGCCAGCAGTCCTCCCGGGACAGGGGGAACCGGGGAGCTGTTTTTT
j_gene: TRBJ1-5; v_gene: TRBV6-6; abundance: few; d_gene: .; CDR3aa: CASSPGANQPQHF; CDR3nt: TGTGCCAGCAGCCCCGGAGCTAATCAGCCCCAGCATTTT
j_gene: TRBJ1-1; v_gene: TRBV5-6; abundance: .; d_gene: .; CDR3aa: CASSLANGYTEAFF; CDR3nt: TGTGCCAGCAGCTTGGCCAATGGGTACACTGAAGCTTTCTTT
j_gene: TRBJ2-7; v_gene: TRBV4-3; abundance: .; d_gene: .; CDR3aa: CASSQDFQGNYEQYF; CDR3nt: TGCGCCAGCAGCCAAGATTTCCAGGGGAACTACGAGCAGTACTTC
j_gene: TRBJ2-7; v_gene: TRBV12-5; abundance: .; d_gene: .; CDR3aa: CASGLMFHEQYF; CDR3nt: TGTGCTAGTGGCCTCATGTTCCACGAGCAGTACTTC
j_gene: TRBJ2-7; v_gene: TRBV5-4; abundance: .; d_gene: .; CDR3aa: CASSQAGKGEEQYF; CDR3nt: TGTGCCAGCAGCCAAGCCGGAAAGGGGGAAGAGCAGTACTTC
j_gene: TRBJ2-2; v_gene: TRBV5-1; abundance: few; d_gene: .; CDR3aa: CASKQGGVITGELFF; CDR3nt: TGCGCCAGCAAACAGGGAGGGGTCATCACCGGGGAGCTGTTTTTT
j_gene: TRBJ1-5; v_gene: TRBV27; abundance: .; d_gene: TRBD1; CDR3aa: CASSLIGFGQGGTSNQPQHF; CDR3nt: TGTGCCAGCAGTTTGATCGGGTTCGGACAGGGTGGAACTAGCAATCAGCCCCAGCATTTT
j_gene: TRBJ1-5; v_gene: TRBV19; abundance: .; d_gene: .; CDR3aa: CASSTPNSNQPQHF; CDR3nt: TGTGCCAGTAGTACGCCGAATAGCAATCAGCCCCAGCATTTT
j_gene: TRBJ2-1; v_gene: TRBV6-4; abundance: .; d_gene: TRBD2; CDR3aa: CASSETSGYYNEQFF; CDR3nt: TGTGCCAGCAGTGAGACTAGCGGATACTACAATGAGCAGTTCTTC
j_gene: TRBJ2-7; v_gene: TRBV20-1; abundance: .; d_gene: TRBD1; CDR3aa: CSASMDREQYF; CDR3nt: TGCAGTGCTTCAATGGACAGGGAGCAGTACTTC
j_gene: TRBJ2-3; v_gene: TRBV19; abundance: .; d_gene: .; CDR3aa: CASSRPGGGTDTQYF; CDR3nt: TGTGCCAGTAGCCGTCCAGGTGGGGGCACAGATACGCAGTATTTT
j_gene: TRBJ1-1; v_gene: TRBV19; abundance: few; d_gene: .; CDR3aa: CASSIQGRTEAFF; CDR3nt: TGTGCCAGTAGTATACAGGGTAGAACTGAAGCTTTCTTT
j_gene: TRBJ2-1; v_gene: TRBV9; abundance: .; d_gene: TRBD1; CDR3aa: CASSVDRGRDEQFF; CDR3nt: TGTGCCAGCAGCGTCGACAGGGGTCGCGATGAGCAGTTCTTC
j_gene: TRBJ2-3; v_gene: TRBV7-9; abundance: .; d_gene: TRBD1; CDR3aa: CASSFIRGSKDTQYF; CDR3nt: TGTGCCAGCAGCTTTATCAGGGGGAGTAAGGATACGCAGTATTTT
j_gene: TRBJ1-5; v_gene: TRBV28; abundance: .; d_gene: TRBD1; CDR3aa: CASSLGTGYQPQHF; CDR3nt: TGTGCCAGCAGCCTTGGGACAGGATATCAGCCCCAGCATTTT
j_gene: TRBJ2-1; v_gene: TRBV10-3; abundance: .; d_gene: .; CDR3aa: CAISEPTTPYNEQFF; CDR3nt: TGTGCCATCAGTGAGCCGACTACCCCTTACAATGAGCAGTTCTTC
j_gene: TRBJ2-2; v_gene: TRBV12-5; abundance: once; d_gene: TRBD2; CDR3aa: CASGPAGTSPGELFF; CDR3nt: TGTGCTAGTGGCCCCGCCGGGACTAGCCCCGGGGAGCTGTTTTTT
j_gene: TRBJ1-2; v_gene: TRBV4-2; abundance: once; d_gene: .; CDR3aa: CASSQVEGTQSNYGYTF; CDR3nt: TGTGCCAGCAGCCAAGTCGAAGGGACACAGTCTAACTATGGCTACACCTTC
j_gene: TRBJ2-1; v_gene: TRBV5-6; abundance: .; d_gene: TRBD2; CDR3aa: CASSLVAGGFYEQFF; CDR3nt: TGTGCCAGCAGCTTGGTAGCGGGAGGGTTTTATGAGCAGTTCTTC
j_gene: TRBJ1-5; v_gene: TRBV7-8; abundance: few; d_gene: .; CDR3aa: CASSFLNQPQHF; CDR3nt: TGTGCCAGCAGCTTCCTCAATCAGCCCCAGCATTTT
j_gene: TRBJ2-7; v_gene: TRBV7-2; abundance: .; d_gene: TRBD2; CDR3aa: CASSVSGRAYEQYF; CDR3nt: TGTGCCAGCAGCGTTAGCGGGAGGGCTTACGAGCAGTACTTC
j_gene: TRBJ2-7; v_gene: TRBV12-5; abundance: few; d_gene: .; CDR3aa: CASGIQGVYEQYF; CDR3nt: TGTGCTAGTGGTATACAGGGTGTGTACGAGCAGTACTTC
j_gene: TRBJ1-5; v_gene: TRBV7-2; abundance: .; d_gene: .; CDR3aa: CASSPRDTTSNQPQHF; CDR3nt: TGTGCCAGCAGCCCACGGGACACAACTAGCAATCAGCCCCAGCATTTT
j_gene: TRBJ2-7; v_gene: TRBV7-2; abundance: many; d_gene: .; CDR3aa: CASSLDVRGGEQYF; CDR3nt: TGTGCCAGCAGCTTGGACGTCAGGGGTGGCGAGCAGTACTTC
j_gene: TRBJ1-4; v_gene: TRBV6-5; abundance: .; d_gene: .; CDR3aa: CASSPSDATNEKLFF; CDR3nt: TGTGCCAGCAGCCCATCTGACGCAACTAATGAAAAACTGTTTTTT
j_gene: TRBJ2-3; v_gene: TRBV29-1; abundance: .; d_gene: .; CDR3aa: CSVVGFDTQYF; CDR3nt: TGCAGCGTTGTCGGATTCGATACGCAGTATTTT
j_gene: TRBJ2-1; v_gene: TRBV9; abundance: .; d_gene: .; CDR3aa: CASSVDAGDNEQFF; CDR3nt: TGTGCCAGCAGCGTAGATGCCGGAGACAATGAGCAGTTCTTC
j_gene: TRBJ2-7; v_gene: TRBV29-1; abundance: .; d_gene: .; CDR3aa: CSVGQPYEQYF; CDR3nt: TGCAGCGTTGGACAGCCCTACGAGCAGTACTTC
j_gene: TRBJ2-5; v_gene: TRBV5-1; abundance: .; d_gene: TRBD2; CDR3aa: CASSLAAGDETQYF; CDR3nt: TGCGCCAGCAGCTTGGCCGCGGGGGACGAGACCCAGTACTTC
j_gene: TRBJ2-3; v_gene: TRBV7-9; abundance: .; d_gene: TRBD2; CDR3aa: CASSLAASGITDTQYF; CDR3nt: TGTGCCAGCAGCTTAGCGGCTAGCGGAATCACAGATACGCAGTATTTT
j_gene: TRBJ1-4; v_gene: TRBV2; abundance: .; d_gene: .; CDR3aa: CASSDTATNEKLFF; CDR3nt: TGTGCCAGCAGTGATACAGCAACTAATGAAAAACTGTTTTTT
j_gene: TRBJ2-3; v_gene: TRBV14; abundance: .; d_gene: .; CDR3aa: CASSQDRGFTQYF; CDR3nt: TGTGCCAGCAGCCAAGACAGGGGCTTTACGCAGTATTTT
j_gene: TRBJ2-1; v_gene: TRBV15; abundance: .; d_gene: .; CDR3aa: CATSTRGERVPFF; CDR3nt: TGTGCCACCAGCACCCGAGGGGAAAGAGTTCCGTTCTTC
j_gene: TRBJ2-2; v_gene: TRBV5-6; abundance: .; d_gene: TRBD2; CDR3aa: CASRPLAGGPGTGELFF; CDR3nt: TGTGCCAGCAGACCCCTAGCGGGAGGGCCTGGCACCGGGGAGCTGTTTTTT
j_gene: TRBJ1-4; v_gene: TRBV19; abundance: .; d_gene: .; CDR3aa: CASTPGRAVEKLFF; CDR3nt: TGTGCCAGTACCCCAGGGCGCGCGGTTGAAAAACTGTTTTTT
j_gene: TRBJ2-5; v_gene: TRBV7-9; abundance: .; d_gene: .; CDR3aa: CASSLASSAETQYF; CDR3nt: TGTGCCAGCAGCTTAGCTTCCAGCGCAGAGACCCAGTACTTC
j_gene: TRBJ2-2; v_gene: TRBV5-1; abundance: .; d_gene: .; CDR3aa: CASSRDGNTGELFF; CDR3nt: TGCGCCAGCAGTAGGGACGGAAACACCGGGGAGCTGTTTTTT
j_gene: TRBJ1-1; v_gene: TRBV19; abundance: .; d_gene: .; CDR3aa: CASSIGPNTEAFF; CDR3nt: TGTGCCAGTAGTATAGGCCCGAACACTGAAGCTTTCTTT
j_gene: TRBJ2-6; v_gene: TRBV19; abundance: .; d_gene: .; CDR3aa: CASKEAGSSGANVLTF; CDR3nt: TGTGCCAGTAAGGAGGCCGGGAGCTCTGGGGCCAACGTCCTGACTTTC
j_gene: TRBJ2-7; v_gene: TRBV30; abundance: .; d_gene: .; CDR3aa: CAWSQGGLGSYEQYF; CDR3nt: TGTGCCTGGAGCCAGGGCGGGTTGGGGTCCTACGAGCAGTACTTC